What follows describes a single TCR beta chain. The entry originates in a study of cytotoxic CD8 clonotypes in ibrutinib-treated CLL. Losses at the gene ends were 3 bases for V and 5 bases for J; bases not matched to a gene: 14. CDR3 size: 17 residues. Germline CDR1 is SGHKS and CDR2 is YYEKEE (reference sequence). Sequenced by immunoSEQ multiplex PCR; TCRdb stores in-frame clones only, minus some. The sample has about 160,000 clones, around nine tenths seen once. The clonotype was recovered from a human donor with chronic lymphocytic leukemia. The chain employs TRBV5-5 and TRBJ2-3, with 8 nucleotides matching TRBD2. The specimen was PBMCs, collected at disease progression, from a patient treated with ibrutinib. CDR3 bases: TGTGCCAGCAGCTCCCTCGGAATAGCGGGATCTGGAGATACGCAGTATTTT. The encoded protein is CASSSLGIAGSGDTQYF.